These 20 T cell receptor beta chains came from one sample sequenced in a study of blood T cell repertoires in COVID-19. Data came from immunoSEQ multiplex PCR; TCRdb stores just in-frame clones and leaves some out. Of some 69,000 clones in the sample, roughly 88% were seen once. The sequencing input was peripheral blood. These TCRs come from a man aged 45-65 years with COVID-19, enrolled during active disease.

V and J are TRBV27 and TRBJ2-7; the D gene is possibly TRBD1 (6 bases). Germline CDR1 MNHEY, CDR2 SMNVEV (reference sequence). The V and J ends lost 8 bases and 2 bases respectively, with 16 bases between them. The CDR3 has 14 amino acids. This CDR3 is CASRRRQVPYEQYF. CDR3 coding DNA: TGTGCCAGCCGACGTCGACAGGTGCCCTACGAGCAGTACTTC.

The rearrangement links TRBV3-1 (or the pseudogene TRBV3-2) to TRBJ2-2; D is uncertain. Germline V gives CDR1 LGHDT, CDR2 YNNKEL (reference sequence). The V and J ends lost 1 base and 4 bases respectively, with 10 bases between them. CDR3 length: 15 residues. CDR3 sequence reads: CASSQGLLRTGELFF. DNA for the CDR3: TGTGCCAGCAGCCAAGGATTACTACGCACCGGGGAGCTGTTTTTT.

V gene TRBV7-2 combines with J gene TRBJ1-2; D remains ambiguous. The CDR3 is 14 amino acids. The V end was cut by 4 bases, the J end by 3 bases, with 12 bases between. The germline gives CDR1 SGHTA, CDR2 FQGNSA. CDR3 DNA sequence: TGTGCCAGCAGCTGGTCGGTCCGCTACTATGGCTACACCTTC. Translating gives CASSWSVRYYGYTF.

The V call is TRBV27, the J call TRBJ2-1; 10 nucleotides match TRBD1. J lost 6 bases, V lost 6 bases, and 11 bases had no gene match. The germline CDR1 and CDR2 sequences are MNHEY and SMNVEV (reference sequence). CDR3 length: 16 residues. This CDR3 is CASSLWGGQGPNEQFF. The CDR3 DNA reads as TGTGCCAGCAGCCTTTGGGGGGGACAGGGGCCCAATGAGCAGTTCTTC.

The V and J genes are TRBV29-1 and TRBJ2-1, with D maybe TRBD1 (6 bases). Trimming pared 2 bases from V and 0 bases from J, leaving 8 bases between. Germline V gene lookup returns CDR1 SQVTM and CDR2 ANQGSEA. The CDR3 consists of 14 residues. Written as DNA, the CDR3 is TGCAGCGTTGAACAGGGGTCCTCCTACAATGAGCAGTTCTTC. Encoded protein: CSVEQGSSYNEQFF.

This clone was seen a single time. The chain has TRBV7-8 and TRBJ2-5; TRBD2 matches 9 bases. The CDR3 sequence is 16 residues long. J was trimmed by 3 bases and V by 3 bases; bases with no gene match: 8. Germline CDR1 and CDR2: SGHVS and FQNEAQ. This CDR3 reads CASSFELAGAKETQYF. CDR3 coding DNA: TGTGCCAGCAGCTTCGAACTAGCGGGTGCCAAAGAGACCCAGTACTTC.

The chain is built from TRBV7-9 and TRBJ2-1, with 13 bases aligning to TRBD2. CDR1 is SEHNR, CDR2 FQNEAQ, per germline (reference sequence). The CDR3 length is 15 residues. The V gene end was trimmed by 6 bases and the J gene end by 8 bases; junction bases not matched to a gene: 7. CDR3 DNA: TGTGCCAGCAGTTTAAGGACTAGCGGGAGTGATGAGCAGTTCTTC. This encodes CASSLRTSGSDEQFF.

The chain links TRBV6-5 to TRBJ1-4; unclear D gene. Looked up from germline, CDR1 is MNHEY and CDR2 is SVGAGI. V shed 6 bases and J shed 6 bases, with 17 bases lying between them. This CDR3 is built from 15 residues. The CDR3 DNA follows: TGTGCCAGCAGCGAGGGATACGGGTTGGATGAAAAACTGTTTTTT. Protein product: CASSEGYGLDEKLFF.

The V call is TRBV5-1, the J call TRBJ1-5; TRBD1 might be the D (6 bases). V lost 4 bases and J 3 bases, leaving 11 bases between the germline ends. This CDR3 contains 14 residues. Looked up from germline, CDR1 is SGHRS and CDR2 is YFSETQ. In DNA, the CDR3 is TGCGCCAGCAGCCCGGACAGCTACAATCAGCCCCAGCATTTT. Translation gives CASSPDSYNQPQHF.

The CDR3 DNA sequence: TGTGCCAGCCTCCTCACAGGGGGCGTCGGAAACACCATATATTTT. It codes for CASLLTGGVGNTIYF. This chain links TRBV19 with TRBJ1-3; 9 bases align to TRBD1. This CDR3 is built from 15 residues. V gave up 9 bases and J gave up 4 bases; unmatched junction bases: 10. From germline, CDR1 is LNHDA and CDR2 SQIVND (reference sequence).

The chain couples TRBV11-2 to TRBJ1-4; D gene uncertain. The germline V gene encodes CDR1 SGHAT and CDR2 FQNNGV. The CDR3 runs 15 residues. V was cut by 2 bases and J by 2 bases, with 9 bases left in between. CDR3 in amino acids: CASSLSPGTNEKLFF. The CDR3 DNA reads as TGTGCCAGCAGCTTATCTCCGGGGACTAATGAAAAACTGTTTTTT.

The chain is built from TRBV5-1 and TRBJ2-7; the D gene is possibly TRBD2 (7 bases). Trimming stripped 0 bases from V and 2 bases from J, with 18 bases between. This CDR3 comprises 17 residues. CDR1 is SGHRS, CDR2 YFSETQ, per germline. This CDR3 is CASSLAGGTGGPYEQYF. The CDR3 coding sequence is TGCGCCAGCAGCTTGGCTGGGGGCACGGGAGGTCCCTACGAGCAGTACTTC.

This clone appeared a few times. The V gene is TRBV2, the J gene TRBJ2-2, with 7 positions matching TRBD2. The ends lost 0 bases at V and 4 bases at J; junction bases unmatched: 2. The CDR3 runs to 15 residues. Germline lookup yields CDR1 SNHLY and CDR2 FYNNEI. The CDR3 DNA reads as TGTGCCAGCAGTGAAGCCAGGGAGGGCACCGGGGAGCTGTTTTTT. This codes for CASSEAREGTGELFF.

The V and J genes are TRBV2 and TRBJ2-2; D not certain. Germline V gives CDR1 SNHLY, CDR2 FYNNEI. Trimming removed 6 bases at V and 6 bases at J, with 5 bases between. The CDR3 is 11 amino acids. The CDR3 region is CASRLSGELFF. The CDR3 DNA follows: TGTGCCAGCAGACTTTCCGGGGAGCTGTTTTTT.

The V and J genes are TRBV7-9 and TRBJ1-1; 7 positions match TRBD1. After removal of 5 bases from V and 3 bases from J, the junction contained 3 bases not matched to a gene. Germline lookup yields CDR1 SEHNR and CDR2 FQNEAQ (reference sequence). This CDR3 has 13 amino acids. The CDR3 loop reads CASSLQGYTEAFF. In DNA form, the CDR3 reads TGTGCCAGCAGCCTACAGGGGTACACTGAAGCTTTCTTT.

The chain carries TRBV5-1 and TRBJ2-2, with TRBD2 matching over 11 bases. This CDR3 has 15 amino acids. From germline, CDR1 is SGHRS and CDR2 YFSETQ. Trimming took 3 bases from V and 5 from J; bases not matched to a gene: 3. In DNA, the CDR3 is TGCGCCAGCAGCTCGACTAGCGGGAATACCGGGGAGCTGTTTTTT. Translation: CASSSTSGNTGELFF. The variable domain in full, with the rest retrieved from reference TRBV5-1 and TRBJ2-2, is KAGVTQTPRYLIKTRGQQVTLSCSPISGHRSVSWYQQTPGQGLQFLFEYFSETQRNKGNFPGRFSGRQFSNSRSEMNVSTLELGDSALYLCASSSTSGNTGELFFGEGSRLTVL.

The chain employs TRBV5-8 and TRBJ1-2; D call uncertain. Trimming took 0 bases from V and 3 from J, leaving 12 bases between them. In germline, CDR1 is SGHTS, CDR2 YDEGEE. CDR3 length: 15 residues. The CDR3 sequence is CASSLGLGWDYGYTF. The CDR3 DNA sequence: TGTGCCAGCAGCTTGGGTTTGGGCTGGGACTATGGCTACACCTTC.

The rearrangement links TRBV6-5 to TRBJ2-7, with TRBD1 matching over 11 bases. The trim removed 6 bases at V and 5 bases at J, leaving 3 bases unmatched. Germline lookup yields CDR1 MNHEY and CDR2 SVGAGI. The CDR3 contains 13 residues. For the CDR3, the DNA is TGTGCCAGCAGGGACAGGGGGCGGCACGAGCAGTACTTC. It encodes CASRDRGRHEQYF.

This chain connects TRBV4-2 to TRBJ1-4; tentatively, D is TRBD1 (6 bases). The CDR3 spans 16 residues. V was clipped by 0 bases and J by 2 bases, with 10 bases between them. Germline loops: CDR1 LGHNA, CDR2 YNFKEQ. CDR3 DNA: TGTGCCAGCAGCCAAGATACGGGGGGCACTAATGAAAAACTGTTTTTT. Translated, it gives CASSQDTGGTNEKLFF.

This clone was seen only once. This chain connects TRBV30 to TRBJ2-7; 9 nucleotides match TRBD2. With 8 bases clipped from V and 2 bases from J, the junction kept 10 bases outside the gene matches. Germline V gene lookup returns CDR1 GTSNPN and CDR2 SVGIG (reference sequence). This CDR3 spans 14 amino acids. CDR3 in amino acids: CAGRLAGATYEQYF. CDR3 sequence (DNA): TGTGCCGGAAGGTTAGCGGGAGCAACCTACGAGCAGTACTTC.